The clone carrying this T cell receptor beta chain has a count of ten or more. Its antigen is still unknown. TCRdb fed the RACE reads into MiXCR, producing one record per CDR3 protein. Altogether around 95,000 distinct CDR3 sequences are present, roughly 10% being singletons, with the ten largest covering approximately 3.4%. This sample was taken from a study of human T cells and chemical hapten exposure. At the level of the study: The study enrolled mostly female patients with alopecia areata, totalis or universalis. Among samples, TCR yields varied mainly because of small differences in pooled library volume. Study-wide findings and caveats: PT1 expanded TCR counts and patch test score were linked, and their correlation was positive. Expanded TCRs produced significantly more large CDR3 similarity clusters than controls did.

Stated time point: pre-sensitization, week 0. The treatment here: therapeutic diphenylcyclopropenone sensitization with weekly scalp DPC. Germline V CDR1 and CDR2: WSHSY, SAAADI. This CDR3 contains 15 residues. The V segment lost 7 bases and the J segment 3 bases; nucleotides outside the gene matches: 7. The receptor was derived from a woman in her sixties with alopecia areata. Some clones in this sample may be carry-over from other donors' samples. This material consisted of whole blood, taken in connection with sensitization to the hapten diphenylcyclopropenone (DPC). The chain recombines TRBV10-2 with TRBJ2-5; 11 bases agree with TRBD2. Here the CDR3 reads CASTGGTSGEETQYF. CDR3 DNA: TGCGCCAGCACCGGCGGGACTAGCGGCGAAGAGACCCAGTACTTC.